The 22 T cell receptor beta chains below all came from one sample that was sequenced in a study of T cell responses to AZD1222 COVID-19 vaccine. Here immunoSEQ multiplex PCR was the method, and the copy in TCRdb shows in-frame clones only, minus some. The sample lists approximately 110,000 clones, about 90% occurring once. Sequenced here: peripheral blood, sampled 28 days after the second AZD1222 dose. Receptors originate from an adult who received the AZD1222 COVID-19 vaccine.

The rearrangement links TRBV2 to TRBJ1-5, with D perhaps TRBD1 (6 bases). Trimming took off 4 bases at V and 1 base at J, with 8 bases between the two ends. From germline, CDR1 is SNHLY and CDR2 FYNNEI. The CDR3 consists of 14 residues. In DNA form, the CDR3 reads TGTGCCAGCAGTGCTGGACAGAGCAATCAGCCCCAGCATTTT. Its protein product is CASSAGQSNQPQHF.

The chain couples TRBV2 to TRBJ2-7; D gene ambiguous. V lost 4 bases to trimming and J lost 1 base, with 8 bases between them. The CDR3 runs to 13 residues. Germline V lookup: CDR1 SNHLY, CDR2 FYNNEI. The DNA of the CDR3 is TGTGCCAGCAGTGTCGACCGGTCCTACGAGCAGTACTTC. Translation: CASSVDRSYEQYF.

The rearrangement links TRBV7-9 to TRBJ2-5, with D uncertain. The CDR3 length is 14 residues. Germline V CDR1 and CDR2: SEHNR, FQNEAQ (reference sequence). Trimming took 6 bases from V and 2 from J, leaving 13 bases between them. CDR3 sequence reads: CASRGLMGQETQYF. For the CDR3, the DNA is TGTGCCAGCAGAGGCCTTATGGGGCAAGAGACCCAGTACTTC.

In nucleotides, the CDR3 is TGCGCCAGCAGCACTCCAACTGGAGGGAATACGCAGTATTTT. It encodes CASSTPTGGNTQYF. The rearrangement uses TRBV4-1 and TRBJ2-3; tentative D call: TRBD2 (6 bases). The germline CDR1 and CDR2 sequences are MGHRA and YSYEKL. Trimming pared 5 bases from V and 7 bases from J, leaving 16 bases between. This CDR3 spans 14 amino acids.

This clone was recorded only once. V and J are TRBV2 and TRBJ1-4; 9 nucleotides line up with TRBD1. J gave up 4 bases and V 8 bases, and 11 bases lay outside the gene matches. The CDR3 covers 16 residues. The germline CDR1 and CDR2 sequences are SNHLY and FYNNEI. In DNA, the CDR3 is TGTGCCAGCGGGGACAGGGTTGAGGGGGATAATGAAAAACTGTTTTTT. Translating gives CASGDRVEGDNEKLFF.

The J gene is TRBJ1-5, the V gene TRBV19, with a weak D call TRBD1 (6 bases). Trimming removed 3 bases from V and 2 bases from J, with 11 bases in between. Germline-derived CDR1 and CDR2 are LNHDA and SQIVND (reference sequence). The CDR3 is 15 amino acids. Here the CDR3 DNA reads TGTGCCAGTAGTATGTACAGGGAAGGCAATCAGCCCCAGCATTTT. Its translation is CASSMYREGNQPQHF. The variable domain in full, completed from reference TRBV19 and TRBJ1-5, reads DGGITQSPKYLFRKEGQNVTLSCEQNLNHDAMYWYRQDPGQGLRLIYYSQIVNDFQKGDIAEGYSVSREKKESFPLTVTSAQKNPTAFYLCASSMYREGNQPQHFGDGTRLSIL.

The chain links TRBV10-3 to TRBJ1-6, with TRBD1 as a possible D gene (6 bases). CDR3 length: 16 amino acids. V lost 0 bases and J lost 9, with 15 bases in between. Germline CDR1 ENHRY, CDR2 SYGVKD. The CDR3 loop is CAISESGGGQGSPLHF. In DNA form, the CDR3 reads TGTGCCATCAGTGAGTCCGGCGGGGGCCAGGGTTCACCCCTCCACTTT.

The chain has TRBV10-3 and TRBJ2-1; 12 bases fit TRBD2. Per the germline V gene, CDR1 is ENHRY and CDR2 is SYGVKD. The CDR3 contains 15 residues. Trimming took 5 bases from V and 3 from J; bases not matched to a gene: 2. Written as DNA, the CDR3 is TGTGCCATCAGTCCGACTAGCGGGGGCTACAATGAGCAGTTCTTC. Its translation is CAISPTSGGYNEQFF.

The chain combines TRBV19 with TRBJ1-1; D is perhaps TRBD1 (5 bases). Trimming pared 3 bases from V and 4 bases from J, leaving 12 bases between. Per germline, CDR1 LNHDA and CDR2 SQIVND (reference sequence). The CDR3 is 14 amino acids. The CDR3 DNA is TGTGCCAGTAGTATCCCCATCGGGGGCACTGAAGCTTTCTTT. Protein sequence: CASSIPIGGTEAFF.

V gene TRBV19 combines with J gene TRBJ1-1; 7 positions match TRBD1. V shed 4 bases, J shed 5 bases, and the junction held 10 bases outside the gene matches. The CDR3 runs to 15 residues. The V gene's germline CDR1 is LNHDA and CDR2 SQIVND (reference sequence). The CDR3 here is CASSTSRGRGTEAFF. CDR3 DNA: TGTGCCAGTAGTACCTCGAGGGGGCGCGGGACTGAAGCTTTCTTT.

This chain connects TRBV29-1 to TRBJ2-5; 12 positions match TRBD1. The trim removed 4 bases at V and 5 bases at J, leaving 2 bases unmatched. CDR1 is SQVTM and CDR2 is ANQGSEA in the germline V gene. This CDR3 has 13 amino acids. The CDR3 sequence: CSVGDRGQETQYF. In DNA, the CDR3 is TGCAGCGTTGGGGACAGGGGGCAGGAGACCCAGTACTTC. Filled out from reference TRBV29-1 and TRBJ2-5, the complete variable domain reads SAVISQKPSRDICQRGTSLTIQCQVDSQVTMMFWYRQQPGQSLTLIATANQGSEATYESGFVIDKFPISRPNLTFSTLTVSNMSPEDSSIYLCSVGDRGQETQYFGPGTRLLVL.

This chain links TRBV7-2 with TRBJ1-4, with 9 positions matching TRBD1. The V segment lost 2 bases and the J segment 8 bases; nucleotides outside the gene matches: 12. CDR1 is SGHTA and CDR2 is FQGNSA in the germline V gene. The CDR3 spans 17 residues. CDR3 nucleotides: TGTGCCAGCAGCTTAATTCTGGGACAGGGTTTGGAGGAAAAACTGTTTTTT. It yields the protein CASSLILGQGLEEKLFF.

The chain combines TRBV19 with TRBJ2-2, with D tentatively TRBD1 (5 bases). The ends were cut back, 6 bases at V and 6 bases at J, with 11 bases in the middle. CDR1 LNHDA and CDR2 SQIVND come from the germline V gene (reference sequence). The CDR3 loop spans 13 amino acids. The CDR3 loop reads CASSELRAGELFF. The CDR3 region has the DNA TGTGCCAGTAGCGAACTCAGGGCCGGGGAGCTGTTTTTT.

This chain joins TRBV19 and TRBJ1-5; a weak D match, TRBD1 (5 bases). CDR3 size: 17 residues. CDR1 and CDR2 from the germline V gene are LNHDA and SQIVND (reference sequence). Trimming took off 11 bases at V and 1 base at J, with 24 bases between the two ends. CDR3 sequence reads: CAVIRGKGIISNQPQHF. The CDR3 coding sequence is TGTGCCGTAATACGGGGAAAGGGGATAATAAGCAATCAGCCCCAGCATTTT.

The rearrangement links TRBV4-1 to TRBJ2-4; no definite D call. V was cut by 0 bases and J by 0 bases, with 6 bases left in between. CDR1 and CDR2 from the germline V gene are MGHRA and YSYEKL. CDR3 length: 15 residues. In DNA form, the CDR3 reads TGCGCCAGCAGCCAAGATGACTTAGCCAAAAACATTCAGTACTTC. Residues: CASSQDDLAKNIQYF.

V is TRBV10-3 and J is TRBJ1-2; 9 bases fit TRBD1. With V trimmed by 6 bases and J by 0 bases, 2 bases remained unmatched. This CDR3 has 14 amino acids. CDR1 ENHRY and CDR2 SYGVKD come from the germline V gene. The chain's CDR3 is CAIRRQGANYGYTF. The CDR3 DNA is TGTGCCATCAGGAGACAGGGGGCTAACTATGGCTACACCTTC.

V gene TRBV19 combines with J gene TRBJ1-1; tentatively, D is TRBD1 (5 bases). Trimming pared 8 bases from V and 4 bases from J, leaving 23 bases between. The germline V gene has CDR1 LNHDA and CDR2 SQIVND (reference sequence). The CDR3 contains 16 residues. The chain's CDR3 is CASQSSYRSLGTEAFF. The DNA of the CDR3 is TGTGCCAGTCAATCCTCCTACAGGTCCCTGGGCACTGAAGCTTTCTTT.

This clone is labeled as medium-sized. The CDR3 DNA is TGTGCCAGCAGTGACTCGACAGAATACAATGAGCAGTTCTTC. Protein product: CASSDSTEYNEQFF. This sequence joins TRBV6-4 and TRBJ2-1; D may be TRBD1 (5 bases). The CDR3 length is 14 residues. Germline assignment: CDR1 MRHNA and CDR2 SNTAGT. The V end was cut by 0 bases, the J end by 4 bases, with 7 bases between.

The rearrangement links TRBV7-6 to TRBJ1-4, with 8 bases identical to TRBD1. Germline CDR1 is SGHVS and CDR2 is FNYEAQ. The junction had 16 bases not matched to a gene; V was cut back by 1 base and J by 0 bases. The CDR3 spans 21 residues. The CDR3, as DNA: TGTGCCAGCAGCTTAGAGACAGGGGCAGGGGCTTCTGAATCAACTAATGAAAAACTGTTTTTT. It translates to CASSLETGAGASESTNEKLFF.

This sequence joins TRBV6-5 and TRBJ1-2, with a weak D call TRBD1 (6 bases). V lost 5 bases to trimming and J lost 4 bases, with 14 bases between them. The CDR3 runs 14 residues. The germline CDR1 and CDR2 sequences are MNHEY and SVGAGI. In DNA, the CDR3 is TGTGCCAGCAGTACCTCGACAGGTACCTATGGCTACACCTTC. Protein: CASSTSTGTYGYTF.

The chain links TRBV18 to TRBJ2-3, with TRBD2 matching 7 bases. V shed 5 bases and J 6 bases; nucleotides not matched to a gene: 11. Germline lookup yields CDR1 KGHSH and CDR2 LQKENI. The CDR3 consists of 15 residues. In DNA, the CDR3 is TGTGCCAGCTCAAAGTTGCTAGCGGAACAGGATACGCAGTATTTT. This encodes CASSKLLAEQDTQYF. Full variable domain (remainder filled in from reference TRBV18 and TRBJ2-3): NAGVMQNPRHLVRRRGQEARLRCSPMKGHSHVYWYRQLPEEGLKFMVYLQKENIIDESGMPKERFSAEFPKEGPSILRIQQVVRGDSAAYFCASSKLLAEQDTQYFGPGTRLTVL.

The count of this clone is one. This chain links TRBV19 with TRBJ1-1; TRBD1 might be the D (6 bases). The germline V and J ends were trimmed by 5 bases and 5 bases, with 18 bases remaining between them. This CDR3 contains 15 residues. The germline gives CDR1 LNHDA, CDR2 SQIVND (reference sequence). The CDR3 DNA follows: TGTGCCAGTAGTCTGGGCGGGGGCGCGGGAACTGAAGCTTTCTTT. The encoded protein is CASSLGGGAGTEAFF.